This TCR beta chain appears in the sequencing data of a study of blood T cells in healthy people across ages. Each sample gave at least 7 million isolated PBMCs. This clonotype came up a few times. A sample-barcoded 5' primer and a J-beta primer mix were used in a second PCR of roughly 7 to 11 cycles. From the 5' RACE reads, TCRdb called clonotypes with MiXCR, one entry per CDR3 protein. This table has 550,000 to 800,000 distinct CDR3 sequences, 21% appearing once. J lost 7 bases, V lost 4 bases, and 7 bases had no gene match. Germline-derived CDR1 and CDR2 are SGHRS and YFSETQ. The CDR3 sequence is 13 residues long.

The sequence was collected from a man in his 70s in good health. The sample was blood. V gene TRBV5-1 combines with J gene TRBJ1-2; 7 bases agree with TRBD1. In DNA form, the CDR3 reads TGCGCCAGCAGCATAGACAGGGATGGTGGCTACACCTTC. The encoded protein is CASSIDRDGGYTF. Combining the CDR3 with reference TRBV5-1 and TRBJ1-2 gives the whole variable domain KAGVTQTPRYLIKTRGQQVTLSCSPISGHRSVSWYQQTPGQGLQFLFEYFSETQRNKGNFPGRFSGRQFSNSRSEMNVSTLELGDSALYLCASSIDRDGGYTFGSGTRLTVV.